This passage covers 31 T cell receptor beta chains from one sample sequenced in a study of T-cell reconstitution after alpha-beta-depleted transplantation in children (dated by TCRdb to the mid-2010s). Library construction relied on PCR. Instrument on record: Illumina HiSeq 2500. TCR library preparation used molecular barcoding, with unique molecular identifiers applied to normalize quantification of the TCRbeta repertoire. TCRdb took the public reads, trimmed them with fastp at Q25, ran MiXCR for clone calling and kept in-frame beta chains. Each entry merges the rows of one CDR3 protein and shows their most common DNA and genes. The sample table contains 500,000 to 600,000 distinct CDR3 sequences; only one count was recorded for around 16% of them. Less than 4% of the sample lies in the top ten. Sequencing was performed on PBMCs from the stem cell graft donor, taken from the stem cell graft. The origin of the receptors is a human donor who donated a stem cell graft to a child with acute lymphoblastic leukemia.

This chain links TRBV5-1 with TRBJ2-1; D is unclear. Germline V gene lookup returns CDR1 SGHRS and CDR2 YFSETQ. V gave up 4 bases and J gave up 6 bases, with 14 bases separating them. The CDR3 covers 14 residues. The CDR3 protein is CASSPHGPVNEQFF. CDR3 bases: TGCGCCAGCAGCCCCCATGGACCCGTCAATGAGCAGTTCTTC. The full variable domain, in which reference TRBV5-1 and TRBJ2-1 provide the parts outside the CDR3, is KAGVTQTPRYLIKTRGQQVTLSCSPISGHRSVSWYQQTPGQGLQFLFEYFSETQRNKGNFPGRFSGRQFSNSRSEMNVSTLELGDSALYLCASSPHGPVNEQFFGPGTRLTVL.

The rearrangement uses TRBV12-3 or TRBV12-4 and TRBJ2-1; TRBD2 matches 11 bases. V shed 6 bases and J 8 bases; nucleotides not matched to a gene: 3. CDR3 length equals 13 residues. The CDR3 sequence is CASRTSGNHEQFF. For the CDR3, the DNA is TGTGCCAGCAGGACTAGCGGGAACCATGAGCAGTTCTTC.

The CDR3 DNA reads as TGTGCCAGCAGCTTATTGGGACAGGACACTGAAGCTTTCTTT. Amino acid sequence: CASSLLGQDTEAFF. The J gene is TRBJ1-1, the V gene TRBV7-9; 8 bases map to TRBD1. Germline V gives CDR1 SEHNR, CDR2 FQNEAQ (reference sequence). V lost 2 bases and J lost 3; bases outside the gene matches: 2. The CDR3 spans 14 residues. Together with reference TRBV7-9 and TRBJ1-1, the CDR3 gives the full variable domain: DTGVSQNPRHKITKRGQNVTFRCDPISEHNRLYWYRQTLGQGPEFLTYFQNEAQLEKSRLLSDRFSAERPKGSFSTLEIQRTEQGDSAMYLCASSLLGQDTEAFFGQGTRLTVV.

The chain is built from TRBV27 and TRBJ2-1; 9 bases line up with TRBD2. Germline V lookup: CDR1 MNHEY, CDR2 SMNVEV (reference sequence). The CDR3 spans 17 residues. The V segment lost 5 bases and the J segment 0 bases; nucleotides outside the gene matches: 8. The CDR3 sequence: CASSPQDSGSSYNEQFF. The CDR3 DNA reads TGTGCCAGCAGTCCGCAAGATAGCGGGAGCTCCTACAATGAGCAGTTCTTC.

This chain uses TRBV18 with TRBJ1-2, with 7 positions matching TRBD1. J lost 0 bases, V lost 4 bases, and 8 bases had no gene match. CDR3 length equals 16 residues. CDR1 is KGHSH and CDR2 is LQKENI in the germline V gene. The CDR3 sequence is CASSLTKGAPNYGYTF. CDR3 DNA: TGTGCCAGCTCACTCACTAAGGGGGCTCCTAACTATGGCTACACCTTC.

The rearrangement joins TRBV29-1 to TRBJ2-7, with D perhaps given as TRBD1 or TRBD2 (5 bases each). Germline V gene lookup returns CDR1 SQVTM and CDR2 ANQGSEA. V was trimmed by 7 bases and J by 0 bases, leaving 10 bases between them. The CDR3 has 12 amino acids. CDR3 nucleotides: TGCAGCGGTTGGGACGGCTCCTACGAGCAGTACTTC. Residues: CSGWDGSYEQYF.

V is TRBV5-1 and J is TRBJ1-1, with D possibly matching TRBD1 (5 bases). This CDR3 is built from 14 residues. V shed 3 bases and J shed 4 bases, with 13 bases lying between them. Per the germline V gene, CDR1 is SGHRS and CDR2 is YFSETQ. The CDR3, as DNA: TGCGCCAGCAGCTCGGGGACTTGGGGCACTGAAGCTTTCTTT. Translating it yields CASSSGTWGTEAFF.

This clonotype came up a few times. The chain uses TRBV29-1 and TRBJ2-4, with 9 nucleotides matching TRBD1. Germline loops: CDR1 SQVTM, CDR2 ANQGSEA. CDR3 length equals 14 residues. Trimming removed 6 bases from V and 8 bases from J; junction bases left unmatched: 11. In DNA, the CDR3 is TGCAGCGTCGTCCCTCCGGGACAGGGATACATTCAGTACTTC. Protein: CSVVPPGQGYIQYF.

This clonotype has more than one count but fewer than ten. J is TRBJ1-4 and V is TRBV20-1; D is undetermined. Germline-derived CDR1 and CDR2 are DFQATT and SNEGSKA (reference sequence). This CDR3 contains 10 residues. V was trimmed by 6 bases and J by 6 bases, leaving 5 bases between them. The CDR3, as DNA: TGCAGTGCGAAGGATGAAAAACTGTTTTTT. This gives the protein CSAKDEKLFF.

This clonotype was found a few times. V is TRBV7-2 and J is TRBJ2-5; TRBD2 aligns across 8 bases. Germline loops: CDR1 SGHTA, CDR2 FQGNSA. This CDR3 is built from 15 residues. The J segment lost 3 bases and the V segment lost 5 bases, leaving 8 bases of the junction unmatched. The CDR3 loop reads CASSVAGLAKETQYF. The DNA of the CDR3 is TGTGCCAGCAGCGTCGCCGGACTAGCTAAAGAGACCCAGTACTTC.

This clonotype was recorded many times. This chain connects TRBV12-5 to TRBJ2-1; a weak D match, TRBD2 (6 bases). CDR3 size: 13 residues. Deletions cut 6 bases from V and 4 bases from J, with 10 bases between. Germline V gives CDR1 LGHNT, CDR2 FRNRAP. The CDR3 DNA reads TGTGCTAGTGGACTAGCTCCTTACAATGAGCAGTTCTTC. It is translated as CASGLAPYNEQFF.

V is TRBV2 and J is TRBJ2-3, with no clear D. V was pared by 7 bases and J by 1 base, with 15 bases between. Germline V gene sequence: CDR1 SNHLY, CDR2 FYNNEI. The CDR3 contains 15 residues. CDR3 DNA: TGTGCCAGCACAAAGAACCCAATACGCACAGATACGCAGTATTTT. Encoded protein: CASTKNPIRTDTQYF.

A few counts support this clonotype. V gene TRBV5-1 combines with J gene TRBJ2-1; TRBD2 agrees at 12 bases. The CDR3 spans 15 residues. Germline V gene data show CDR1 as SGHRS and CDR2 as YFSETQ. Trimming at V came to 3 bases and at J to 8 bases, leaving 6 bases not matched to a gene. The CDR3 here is CASSSTSGSFDEQFF. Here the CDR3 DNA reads TGCGCCAGCAGCTCGACTAGCGGGAGCTTCGATGAGCAGTTCTTC.

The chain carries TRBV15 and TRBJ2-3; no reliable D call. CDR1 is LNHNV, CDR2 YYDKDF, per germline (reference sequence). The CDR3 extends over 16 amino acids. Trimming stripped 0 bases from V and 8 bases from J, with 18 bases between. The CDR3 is CATSREGGLIVGTQYF. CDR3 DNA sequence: TGTGCCACCAGCAGAGAAGGCGGATTAATCGTGGGTACGCAGTATTTT.

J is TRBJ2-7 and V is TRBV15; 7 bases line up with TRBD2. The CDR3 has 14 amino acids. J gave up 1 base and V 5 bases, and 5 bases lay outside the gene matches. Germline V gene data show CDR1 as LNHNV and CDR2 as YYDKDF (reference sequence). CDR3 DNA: TGTGCCACCAGCGATTCTAGCGGATCCTACGAGCAGTACTTC. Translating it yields CATSDSSGSYEQYF. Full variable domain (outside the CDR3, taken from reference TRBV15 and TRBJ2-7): DAMVIQNPRYQVTQFGKPVTLSCSQTLNHNVMYWYQQKSSQAPKLLFHYYDKDFNNEADTPDNFQSRRPNTSFCFLDIRSPGLGDTAMYLCATSDSSGSYEQYFGPGTRLTVT.

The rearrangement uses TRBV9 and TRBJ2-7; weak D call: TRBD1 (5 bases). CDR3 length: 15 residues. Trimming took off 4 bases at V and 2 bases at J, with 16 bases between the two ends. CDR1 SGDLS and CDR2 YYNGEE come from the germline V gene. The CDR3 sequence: CASSPLTLGPYEQYF. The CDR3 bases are TGTGCCAGCAGCCCTCTTACCCTGGGGCCCTACGAGCAGTACTTC.

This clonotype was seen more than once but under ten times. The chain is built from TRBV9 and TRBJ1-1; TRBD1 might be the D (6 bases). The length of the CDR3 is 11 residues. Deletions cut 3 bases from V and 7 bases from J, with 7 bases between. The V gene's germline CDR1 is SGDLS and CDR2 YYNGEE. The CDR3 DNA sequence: TGTGCCAGCAGCGACAGGGATGAAGCTTTCTTT. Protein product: CASSDRDEAFF.

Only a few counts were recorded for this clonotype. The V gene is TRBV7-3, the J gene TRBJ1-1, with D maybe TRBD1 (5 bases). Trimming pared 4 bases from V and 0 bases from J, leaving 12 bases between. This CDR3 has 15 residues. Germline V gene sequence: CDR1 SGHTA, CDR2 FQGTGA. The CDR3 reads CASSWGVGMNTEAFF. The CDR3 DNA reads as TGTGCCAGCAGCTGGGGGGTTGGCATGAACACTGAAGCTTTCTTT.

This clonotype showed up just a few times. CDR3 loop: CASSLGLSLEQYF. In nucleotides, the CDR3 is TGCGCCAGCAGCTTGGGACTTTCCCTCGAGCAGTACTTC. The V gene is TRBV5-1, the J gene TRBJ2-7; D ambiguous. This CDR3 region has 13 residues. Trimming took 0 bases from V and 6 from J, leaving 10 bases between them. Germline V gene data show CDR1 as SGHRS and CDR2 as YFSETQ. The full variable domain, completed using reference TRBV5-1 and TRBJ2-7, is KAGVTQTPRYLIKTRGQQVTLSCSPISGHRSVSWYQQTPGQGLQFLFEYFSETQRNKGNFPGRFSGRQFSNSRSEMNVSTLELGDSALYLCASSLGLSLEQYFGPGTRLTVT.

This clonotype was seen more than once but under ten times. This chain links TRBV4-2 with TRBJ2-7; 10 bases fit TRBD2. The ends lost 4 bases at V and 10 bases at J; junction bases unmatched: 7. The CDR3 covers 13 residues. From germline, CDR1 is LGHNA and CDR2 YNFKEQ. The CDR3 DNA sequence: TGTGCCAGCAGCCCGAGCGGGAGGGGGTACCAGTACTTC. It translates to CASSPSGRGYQYF.

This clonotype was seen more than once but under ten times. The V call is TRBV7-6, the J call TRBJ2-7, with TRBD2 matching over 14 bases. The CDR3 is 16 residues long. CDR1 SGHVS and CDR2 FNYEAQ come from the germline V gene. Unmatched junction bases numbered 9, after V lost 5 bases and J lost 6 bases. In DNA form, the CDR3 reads TGTGCCAGCAGCCCCGGGACTAGCGGGAGTCCACGCGAGCAGTACTTC. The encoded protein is CASSPGTSGSPREQYF.

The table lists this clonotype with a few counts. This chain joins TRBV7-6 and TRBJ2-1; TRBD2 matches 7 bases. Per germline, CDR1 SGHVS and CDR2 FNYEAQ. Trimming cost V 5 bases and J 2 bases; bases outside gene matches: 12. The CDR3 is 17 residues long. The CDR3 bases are TGTGCCAGCAGCGTTGGACCGCTAGCGGTGGCCTACAATGAGCAGTTCTTC. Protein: CASSVGPLAVAYNEQFF.

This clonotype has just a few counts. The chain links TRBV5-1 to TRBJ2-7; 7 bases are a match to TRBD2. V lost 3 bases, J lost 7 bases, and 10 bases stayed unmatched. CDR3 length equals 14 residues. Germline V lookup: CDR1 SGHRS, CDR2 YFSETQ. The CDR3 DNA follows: TGCGCCAGCAGCTCGACTAGCAGTCCGGGGGAGCAGTACTTC. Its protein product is CASSSTSSPGEQYF.

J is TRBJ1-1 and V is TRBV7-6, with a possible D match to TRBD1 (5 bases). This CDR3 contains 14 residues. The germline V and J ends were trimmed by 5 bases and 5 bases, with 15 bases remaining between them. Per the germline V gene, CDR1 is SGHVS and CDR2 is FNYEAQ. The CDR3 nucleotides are TGTGCCAGCAGCACGAGAAGGGGAGGGACTGAAGCTTTCTTT. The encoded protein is CASSTRRGGTEAFF.

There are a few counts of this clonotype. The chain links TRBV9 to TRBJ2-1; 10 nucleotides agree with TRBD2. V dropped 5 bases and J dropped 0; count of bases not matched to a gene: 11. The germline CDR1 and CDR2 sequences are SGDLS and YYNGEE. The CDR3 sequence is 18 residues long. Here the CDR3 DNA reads TGTGCCAGCAGTGGCGCCGGGACTAGCGCGCGCTCCTACAATGAGCAGTTCTTC. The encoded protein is CASSGAGTSARSYNEQFF.

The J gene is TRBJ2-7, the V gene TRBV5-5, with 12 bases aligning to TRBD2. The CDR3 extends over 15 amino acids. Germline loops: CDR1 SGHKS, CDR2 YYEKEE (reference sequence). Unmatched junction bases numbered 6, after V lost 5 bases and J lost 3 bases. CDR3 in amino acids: CASRLTSGGGYEQYF. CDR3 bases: TGTGCCAGCAGGTTGACTAGCGGGGGTGGCTACGAGCAGTACTTC.

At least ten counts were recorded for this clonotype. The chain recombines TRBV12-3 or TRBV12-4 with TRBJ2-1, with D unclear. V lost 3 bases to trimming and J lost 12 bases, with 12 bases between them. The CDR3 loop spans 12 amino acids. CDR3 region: CASSFSRSRQFF. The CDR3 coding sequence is TGTGCCAGCAGTTTTAGTCGGTCCCGGCAGTTCTTC.

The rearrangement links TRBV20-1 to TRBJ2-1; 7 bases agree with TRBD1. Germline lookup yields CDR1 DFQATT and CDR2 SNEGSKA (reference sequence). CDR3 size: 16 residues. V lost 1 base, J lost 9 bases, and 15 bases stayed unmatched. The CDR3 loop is CSARASTGLIRSEQFF. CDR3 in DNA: TGCAGTGCTAGAGCTTCGACAGGGCTGATAAGGAGTGAGCAGTTCTTC.

CDR3: CSARTSGRIVQYF. The CDR3 DNA follows: TGCAGTGCTCGGACTAGCGGGAGGATAGTGCAGTACTTC. The V gene is TRBV20-1, the J gene TRBJ2-7, with TRBD2 matching 14 bases. Unmatched junction bases numbered 6, after V lost 5 bases and J lost 9 bases. Germline assignment: CDR1 DFQATT and CDR2 SNEGSKA (reference sequence). There are 13 residues in the CDR3.

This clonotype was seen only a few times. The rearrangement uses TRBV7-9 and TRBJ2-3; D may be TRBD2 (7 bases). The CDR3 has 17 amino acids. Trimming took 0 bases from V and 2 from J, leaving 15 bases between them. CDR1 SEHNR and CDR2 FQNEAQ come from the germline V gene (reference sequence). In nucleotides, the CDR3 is TGTGCCAGCAGCTTAGCGGGGGGGGACAAATACACAGATACGCAGTATTTT. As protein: CASSLAGGDKYTDTQYF.

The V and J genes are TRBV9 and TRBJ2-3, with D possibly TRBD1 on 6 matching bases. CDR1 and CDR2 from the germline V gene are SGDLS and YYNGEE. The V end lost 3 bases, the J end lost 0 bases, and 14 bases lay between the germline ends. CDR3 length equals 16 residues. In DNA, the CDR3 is TGTGCCAGCAGCGCCCCCTGGACAGTGAGCACAGATACGCAGTATTTT. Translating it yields CASSAPWTVSTDTQYF.